This TCR beta chain stems from a study of cytomegalovirus exposure and HLA in healthy donors. The PCR contained 60 Vbeta and 13 Jbeta primers. The method was immunoSEQ multiplex PCR; TCRdb's version includes in-frame clones alone and lacks a portion of them. The table has tens of thousands of clones, roughly 70% seen once. Germline-derived CDR1 and CDR2 are LNHDA and SQIVND (reference sequence). V lost 6 bases to trimming and J lost 9 bases; unmatched junction nucleotides: 3. The CDR3 covers 11 residues. Source material: PBMCs. The TCR was taken from a man aged 50 or older in good health and CMV-seronegative. V gene TRBV19 combines with J gene TRBJ2-5, with 8 positions matching TRBD1. CDR3 sequence reads: CASRTGAAQYF. CDR3 in DNA: TGTGCCAGTAGGACAGGGGCGGCCCAGTACTTC. Using reference TRBV19 and TRBJ2-5 for the parts outside the CDR3, the full variable domain is DGGITQSPKYLFRKEGQNVTLSCEQNLNHDAMYWYRQDPGQGLRLIYYSQIVNDFQKGDIAEGYSVSREKKESFPLTVTSAQKNPTAFYLCASRTGAAQYFGPGTRLLVL.